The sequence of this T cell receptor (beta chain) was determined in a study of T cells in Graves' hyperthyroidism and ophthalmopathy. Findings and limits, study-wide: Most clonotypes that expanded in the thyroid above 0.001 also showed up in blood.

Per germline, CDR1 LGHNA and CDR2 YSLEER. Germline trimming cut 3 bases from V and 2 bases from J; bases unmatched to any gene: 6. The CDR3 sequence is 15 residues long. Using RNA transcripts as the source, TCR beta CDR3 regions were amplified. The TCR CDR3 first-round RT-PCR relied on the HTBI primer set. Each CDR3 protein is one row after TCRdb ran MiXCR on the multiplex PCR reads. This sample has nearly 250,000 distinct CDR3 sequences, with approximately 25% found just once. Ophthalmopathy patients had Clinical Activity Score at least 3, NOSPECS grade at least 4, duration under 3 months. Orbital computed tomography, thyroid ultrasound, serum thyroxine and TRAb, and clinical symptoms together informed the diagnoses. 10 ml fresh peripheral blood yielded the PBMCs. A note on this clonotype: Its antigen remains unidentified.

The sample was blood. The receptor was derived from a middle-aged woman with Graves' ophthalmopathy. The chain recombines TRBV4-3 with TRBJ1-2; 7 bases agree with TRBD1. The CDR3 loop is CASSHVGQPNYGYTF. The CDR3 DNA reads TGCGCCAGCAGCCACGTGGGACAGCCGAACTATGGCTACACCTTC.